These T cell receptor beta chains were read from a single sample in a study of OX40 agonist ivuxolimab in advanced cancers. TCRdb's table, derived via immunoSEQ multiplex PCR, lists solely in-frame clones and lacks some. The table has about 130,000 clones, under 95% seen once. The material was CD4+ or CD8+ T cells sorted from blood, obtained in a trial of the OX40 agonist ivuxolimab. These receptors all come from an adult with an advanced solid tumor such as melanoma, head and neck, liver or kidney cancer. Both conserved end residues are part of each CDR3. Each record gives: CDR3 protein, CDR3 DNA, V gene, D gene, clone size, J gene. D genes are given only for firm matches. Clone size is given for some rows only: seen once, a few or many times, or a class if the clone is expanded.

CDR3: CASSLFPVPEAFF
DNA: TGTGCCAGCAGCTTATTCCCGGTTCCCGAAGCTTTCTTT
V: TRBV11-2
D: NA
size: NA
J: TRBJ1-1

CDR3: CASSYSDRMNTEAFF
DNA: TGTGCCAGCAGTTACTCGGACCGGATGAACACTGAAGCTTTCTTT
V: TRBV6-5
D: NA
size: NA
J: TRBJ1-1

CDR3: CASSSAARETQYF
DNA: TGTGCCAGCAGCTCCGCGGCTCGAGAGACCCAGTACTTC
V: TRBV7-2
D: NA
size: NA
J: TRBJ2-5

CDR3: CASSPAGQGLQPQHF
DNA: TGTGCCAGCTCACCAGCTGGACAGGGGCTTCAGCCCCAGCATTTT
V: TRBV18
D: TRBD1
size: NA
J: TRBJ1-5

CDR3: CASSYGGDAEKLFF
DNA: TGTGCCAGCAGTTATGGGGGGGACGCTGAAAAACTGTTTTTT
V: TRBV6-5
D: NA
size: NA
J: TRBJ1-4

CDR3: CASSLGTGGQPQHF
DNA: TGCGCCAGCAGCTTGGGGACAGGGGGACAGCCCCAGCATTTT
V: TRBV5-1
D: TRBD1
size: NA
J: TRBJ1-5

CDR3: CASSLGRVGYEQYF
DNA: TGTGCCAGCAGTTTAGGCAGGGTAGGGTACGAGCAGTACTTC
V: TRBV27
D: NA
size: once
J: TRBJ2-7

CDR3: CASSDSGLYNEQFF
DNA: TGTGCCAGCAGTGATAGCGGGCTCTACAATGAGCAGTTCTTC
V: TRBV6-1
D: TRBD2
size: NA
J: TRBJ2-1

CDR3: CASSQVSGDGGYTF
DNA: TGTGCCAGCAGCCAAGTTTCAGGGGATGGAGGCTACACCTTC
V: TRBV4-2
D: NA
size: NA
J: TRBJ1-2

CDR3: CASVRDTSTDTQYF
DNA: TGCGCCAGCGTCCGGGACACCAGCACAGATACGCAGTATTTT
V: TRBV5-1
D: NA
size: NA
J: TRBJ2-3

CDR3: CASSLTGGQGANYGYTF
DNA: TGTGCCAGCAGCTTAACGGGGGGACAGGGAGCAAACTATGGCTACACCTTC
V: TRBV7-3
D: TRBD1
size: NA
J: TRBJ1-2